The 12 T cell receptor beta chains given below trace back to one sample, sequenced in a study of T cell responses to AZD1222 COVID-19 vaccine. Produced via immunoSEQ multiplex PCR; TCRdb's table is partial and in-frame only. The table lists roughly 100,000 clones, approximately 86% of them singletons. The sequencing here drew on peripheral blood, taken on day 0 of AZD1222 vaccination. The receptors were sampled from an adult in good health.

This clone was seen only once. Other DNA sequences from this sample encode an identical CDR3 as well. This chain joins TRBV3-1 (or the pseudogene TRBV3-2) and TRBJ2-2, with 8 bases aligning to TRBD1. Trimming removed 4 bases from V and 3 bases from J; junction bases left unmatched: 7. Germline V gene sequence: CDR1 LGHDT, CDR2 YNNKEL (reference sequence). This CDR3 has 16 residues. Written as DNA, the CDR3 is TGTGCCAGCAGCCTCGGACAGGGAAGGGACACCGGGGAGCTGTTTTTT. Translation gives CASSLGQGRDTGELFF.

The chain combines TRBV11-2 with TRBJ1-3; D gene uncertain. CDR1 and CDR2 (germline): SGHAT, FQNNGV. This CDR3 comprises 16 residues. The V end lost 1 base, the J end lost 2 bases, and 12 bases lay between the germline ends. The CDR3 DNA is TGTGCCAGCAGCTTAGCGGGCGGCATGGCTGGAAACACCATATATTTT. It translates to CASSLAGGMAGNTIYF.

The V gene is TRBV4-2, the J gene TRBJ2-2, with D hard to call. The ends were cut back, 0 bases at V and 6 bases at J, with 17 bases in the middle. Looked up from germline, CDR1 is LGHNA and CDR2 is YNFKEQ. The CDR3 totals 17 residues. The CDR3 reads CASSQDVTGPPPGELFF. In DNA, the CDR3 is TGTGCCAGCAGCCAAGATGTGACCGGACCCCCCCCCGGGGAGCTGTTTTTT.

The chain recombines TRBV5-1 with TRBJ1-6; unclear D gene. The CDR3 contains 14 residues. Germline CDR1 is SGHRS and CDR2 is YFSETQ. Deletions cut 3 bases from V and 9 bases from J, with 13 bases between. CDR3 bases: TGCGCCAGCAGCTCGGAAGGATTAGTTTCACCCCTCCACTTT. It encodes CASSSEGLVSPLHF. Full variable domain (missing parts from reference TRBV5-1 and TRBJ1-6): KAGVTQTPRYLIKTRGQQVTLSCSPISGHRSVSWYQQTPGQGLQFLFEYFSETQRNKGNFPGRFSGRQFSNSRSEMNVSTLELGDSALYLCASSSEGLVSPLHFGNGTRLTVT.

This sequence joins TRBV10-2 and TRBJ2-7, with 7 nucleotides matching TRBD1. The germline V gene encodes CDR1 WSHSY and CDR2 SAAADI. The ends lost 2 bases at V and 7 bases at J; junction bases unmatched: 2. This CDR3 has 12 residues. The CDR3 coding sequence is TGCGCCAGCAGTGAGGTACAGGGGGAGCAGTACTTC. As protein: CASSEVQGEQYF.

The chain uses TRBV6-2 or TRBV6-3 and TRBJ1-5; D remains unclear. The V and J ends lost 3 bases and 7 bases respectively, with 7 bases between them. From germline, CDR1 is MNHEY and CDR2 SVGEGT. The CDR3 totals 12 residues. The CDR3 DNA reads TGTGCCAGCAGTTATAGACGGCAGCCCCAGCATTTT. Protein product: CASSYRRQPQHF.

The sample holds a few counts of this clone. This CDR3 is CASSLRGIGSEAFF. Here the CDR3 DNA reads TGTGCCAGCAGCTTGAGGGGTATAGGAAGTGAAGCTTTCTTT. The genes are TRBV5-6 and TRBJ1-1; TRBD1 is a possible D gene (5 bases). Germline loops: CDR1 SGHDT, CDR2 YYEEEE. V shed 1 base and J shed 7 bases, with 14 bases lying between them. This CDR3 has 14 residues.

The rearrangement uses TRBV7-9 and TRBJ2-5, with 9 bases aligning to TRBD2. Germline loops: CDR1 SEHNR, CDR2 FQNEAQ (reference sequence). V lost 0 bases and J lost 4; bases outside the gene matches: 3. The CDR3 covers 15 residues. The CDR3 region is CASSLALAGIETQYF. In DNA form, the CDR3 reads TGTGCCAGCAGCTTAGCCCTAGCGGGGATAGAGACCCAGTACTTC.

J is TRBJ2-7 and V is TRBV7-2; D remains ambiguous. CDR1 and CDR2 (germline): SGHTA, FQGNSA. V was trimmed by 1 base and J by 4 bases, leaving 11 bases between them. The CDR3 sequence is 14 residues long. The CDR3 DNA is TGTGCCAGCAGCTTAGGGGGTAGTGGATACGAGCAGTACTTC. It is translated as CASSLGGSGYEQYF. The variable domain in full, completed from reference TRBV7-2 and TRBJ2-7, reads GAGVSQSPSNKVTEKGKDVELRCDPISGHTALYWYRQSLGQGLEFLIYFQGNSAPDKSGLPSDRFSAERTGGSVSTLTIQRTQQEDSAVYLCASSLGGSGYEQYFGPGTRLTVT.

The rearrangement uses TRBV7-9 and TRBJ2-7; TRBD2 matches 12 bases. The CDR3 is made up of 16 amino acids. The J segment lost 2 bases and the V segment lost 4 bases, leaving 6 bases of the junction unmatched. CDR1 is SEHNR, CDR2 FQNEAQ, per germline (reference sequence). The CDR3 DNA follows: TGTGCCAGCAGCTCCGGACTAGCGGGGTCCCCCTACGAGCAGTACTTC. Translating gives CASSSGLAGSPYEQYF.

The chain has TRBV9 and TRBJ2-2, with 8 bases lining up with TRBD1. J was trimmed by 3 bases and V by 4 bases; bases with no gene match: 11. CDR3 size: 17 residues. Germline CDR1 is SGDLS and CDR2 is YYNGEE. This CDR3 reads CASSLKWTGKDTGELFF. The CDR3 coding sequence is TGTGCCAGCAGCCTGAAGTGGACAGGGAAGGACACCGGGGAGCTGTTTTTT. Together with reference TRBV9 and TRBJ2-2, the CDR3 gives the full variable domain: DSGVTQTPKHLITATGQRVTLRCSPRSGDLSVYWYQQSLDQGLQFLIQYYNGEERAKGNILERFSAQQFPDLHSELNLSSLELGDSALYFCASSLKWTGKDTGELFFGEGSRLTVL.

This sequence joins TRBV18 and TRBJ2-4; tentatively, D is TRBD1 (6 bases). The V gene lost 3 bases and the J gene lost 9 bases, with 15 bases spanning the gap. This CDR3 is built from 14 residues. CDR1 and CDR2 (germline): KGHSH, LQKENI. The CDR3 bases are TGTGCCAGCTCACCCTCGACAGGAGAGGCCATTCAGTACTTC. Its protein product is CASSPSTGEAIQYF.